This T cell receptor (beta chain) was recorded in a study of shared clonotypes between healthy human individuals. Study as a whole: CD4 naive and memory got three plates each, CD8 naive two, CD8 memory one. Study-level findings and limits: Few donors restricted represented genetic and exposure-history diversity. What naive subsets generally showed was a larger estimated richness than memory subsets showed.

Naive CD8 cells lacked CD45RO and underwent positive selection for CCR7, leaving out terminally differentiated effector memory CD45RA+ cells. The germline gives CDR1 LNHDA, CDR2 SQIVND (reference sequence). This CDR3 comprises 12 residues. The ends were cut back, 1 base at V and 8 bases at J, with 5 bases in the middle. Note on this clone: What it binds is not known.

Using around 200 ng DNA, 32,000 or so T cell genomes, the sorted-subset replicate PCRs were run. Using immunoSEQ multiplex PCR, the repertoire was profiled, and TCRdb retains in-frame clones only, with some absent. The sample lists more than 2 million clones; approximately 94% were seen once. The chain has TRBV19 and TRBJ2-2; D ambiguous. What was sequenced was naive CD8+ T cells sorted from blood. The receptor was derived from a young man in good health. The CDR3 DNA follows: TGTGCCAGTAGTATAGCAGTTGGGGAGCTGTTTTTT. Its protein is CASSIAVGELFF.